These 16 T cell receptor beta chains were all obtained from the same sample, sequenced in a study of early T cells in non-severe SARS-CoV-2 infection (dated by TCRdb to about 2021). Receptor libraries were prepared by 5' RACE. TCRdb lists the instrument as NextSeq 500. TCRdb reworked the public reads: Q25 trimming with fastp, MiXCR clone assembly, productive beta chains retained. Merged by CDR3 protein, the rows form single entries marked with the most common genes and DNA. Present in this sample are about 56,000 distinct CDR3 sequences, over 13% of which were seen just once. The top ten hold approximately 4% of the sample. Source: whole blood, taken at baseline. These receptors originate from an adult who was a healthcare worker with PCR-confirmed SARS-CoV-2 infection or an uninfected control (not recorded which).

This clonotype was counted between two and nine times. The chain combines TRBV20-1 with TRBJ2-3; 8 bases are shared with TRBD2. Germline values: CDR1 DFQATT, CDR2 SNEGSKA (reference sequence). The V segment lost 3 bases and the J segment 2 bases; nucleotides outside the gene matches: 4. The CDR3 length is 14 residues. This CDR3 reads CSASFSGATDTQYF. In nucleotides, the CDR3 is TGCAGTGCTAGTTTTAGCGGGGCCACAGATACGCAGTATTTT.

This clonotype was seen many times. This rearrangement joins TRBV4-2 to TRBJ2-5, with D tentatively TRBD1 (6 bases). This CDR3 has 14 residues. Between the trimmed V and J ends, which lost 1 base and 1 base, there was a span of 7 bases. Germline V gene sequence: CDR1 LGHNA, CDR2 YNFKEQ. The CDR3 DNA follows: TGTGCCAGCAGCCAAGGAGGGGGCCAAGAGACCCAGTACTTC. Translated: CASSQGGGQETQYF.

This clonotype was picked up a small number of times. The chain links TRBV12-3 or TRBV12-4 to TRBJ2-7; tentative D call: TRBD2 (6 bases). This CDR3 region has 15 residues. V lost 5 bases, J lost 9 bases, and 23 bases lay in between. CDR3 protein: CASSPGRGFRWWQYF. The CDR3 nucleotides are TGTGCCAGCAGTCCCGGACGGGGGTTTCGGTGGTGGCAGTACTTC.

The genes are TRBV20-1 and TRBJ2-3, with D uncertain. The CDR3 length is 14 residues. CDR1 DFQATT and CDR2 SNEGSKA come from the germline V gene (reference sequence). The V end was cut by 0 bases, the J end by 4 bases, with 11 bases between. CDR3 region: CSARDGFRADTQYF. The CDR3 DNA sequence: TGCAGTGCTAGAGATGGGTTTCGGGCAGATACGCAGTATTTT.

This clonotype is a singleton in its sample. CDR3 loop: CASSLASPYNEQFF. The CDR3 DNA is TGTGCCAGCAGTTTAGCCTCCCCCTACAATGAGCAGTTCTTC. This chain links TRBV28 with TRBJ2-1; D not resolved. Germline V gives CDR1 MDHEN, CDR2 SYDVKM. The V end lost 2 bases, the J end lost 2 bases, and 7 bases lay between the germline ends. The length of the CDR3 is 14 residues.

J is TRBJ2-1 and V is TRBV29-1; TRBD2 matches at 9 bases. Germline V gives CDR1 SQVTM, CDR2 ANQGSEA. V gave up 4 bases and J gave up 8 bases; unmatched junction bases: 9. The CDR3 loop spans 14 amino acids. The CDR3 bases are TGCAGCGTTGGGGGGACTAGCATGTTCGATGAGCAGTTCTTC. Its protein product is CSVGGTSMFDEQFF.

The CDR3 DNA sequence: TGCAGTGCCCCTGCGGGAAATGCGCCCTACGAGCAGTACTTC. Translated: CSAPAGNAPYEQYF. This rearrangement joins TRBV20-1 to TRBJ2-7; the D gene is possibly TRBD2 (6 bases). V was clipped by 6 bases and J by 2 bases, with 17 bases between them. The CDR3 extends over 14 amino acids. The germline gives CDR1 DFQATT, CDR2 SNEGSKA (reference sequence).

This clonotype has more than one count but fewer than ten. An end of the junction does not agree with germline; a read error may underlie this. The CDR3 DNA is TGTGCCAGCAGTTTCCGTCGGGAATATAATTCACCCCTCCATTTT. This sequence encodes CASSFRREYNSPLHF. The chain couples TRBV6-5 to TRBJ1-6; no reliable D call. The CDR3 sequence is 15 residues long. Germline assignment: CDR1 MNHEY and CDR2 SVGAGI.

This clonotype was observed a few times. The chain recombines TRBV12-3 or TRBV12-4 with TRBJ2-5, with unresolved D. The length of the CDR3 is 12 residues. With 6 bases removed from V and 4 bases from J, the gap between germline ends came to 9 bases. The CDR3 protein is CASSLGRETQYF. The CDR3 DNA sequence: TGTGCCAGCAGCCTCGGACGAGAGACCCAGTACTTC.

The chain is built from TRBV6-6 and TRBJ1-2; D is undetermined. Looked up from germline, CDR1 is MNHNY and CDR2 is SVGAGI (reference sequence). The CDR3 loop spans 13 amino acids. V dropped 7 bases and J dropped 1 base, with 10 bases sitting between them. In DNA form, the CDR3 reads TGTGCCAGCAAAAGGGATGATAACTATGGCTACACCTTC. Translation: CASKRDDNYGYTF.

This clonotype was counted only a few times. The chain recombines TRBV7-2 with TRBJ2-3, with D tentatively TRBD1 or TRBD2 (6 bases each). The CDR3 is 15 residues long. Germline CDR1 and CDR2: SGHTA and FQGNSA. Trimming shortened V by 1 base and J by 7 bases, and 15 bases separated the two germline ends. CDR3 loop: CASSLVPRGLNTQYF. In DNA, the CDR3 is TGTGCCAGCAGCTTAGTTCCACGGGGGCTAAATACGCAGTATTTT. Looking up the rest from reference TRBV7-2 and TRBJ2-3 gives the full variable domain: GAGVSQSPSNKVTEKGKDVELRCDPISGHTALYWYRQSLGQGLEFLIYFQGNSAPDKSGLPSDRFSAERTGGSVSTLTIQRTQQEDSAVYLCASSLVPRGLNTQYFGPGTRLTVL.

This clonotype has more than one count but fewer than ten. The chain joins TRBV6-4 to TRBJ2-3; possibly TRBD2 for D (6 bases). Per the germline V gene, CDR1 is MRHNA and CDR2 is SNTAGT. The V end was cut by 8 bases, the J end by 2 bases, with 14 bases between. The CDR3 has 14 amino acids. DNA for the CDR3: TGTGCCAGCTCCCTCAGCGGGTACACAGATACGCAGTATTTT. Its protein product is CASSLSGYTDTQYF.

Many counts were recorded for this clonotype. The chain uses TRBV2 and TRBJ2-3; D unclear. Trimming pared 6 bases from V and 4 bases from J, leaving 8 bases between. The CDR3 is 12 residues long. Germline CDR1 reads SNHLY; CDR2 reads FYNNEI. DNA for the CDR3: TGTGCCAGCAGCCTCGTACCAGATACGCAGTATTTT. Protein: CASSLVPDTQYF.

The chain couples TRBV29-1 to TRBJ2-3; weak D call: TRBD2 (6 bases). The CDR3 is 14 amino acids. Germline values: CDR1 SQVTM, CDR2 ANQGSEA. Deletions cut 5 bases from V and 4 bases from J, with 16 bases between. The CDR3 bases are TGCAGCGTTTGCCGGACTACCAGCGCAGATACGCAGTATTTT. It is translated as CSVCRTTSADTQYF.

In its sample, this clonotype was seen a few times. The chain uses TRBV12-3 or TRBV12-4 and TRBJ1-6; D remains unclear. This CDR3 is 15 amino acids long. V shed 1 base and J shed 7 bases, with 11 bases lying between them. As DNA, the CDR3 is TGTGCCAGCAGTTTAGAGTTTTCTCGGAATTCACCCCTCCACTTT. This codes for CASSLEFSRNSPLHF.

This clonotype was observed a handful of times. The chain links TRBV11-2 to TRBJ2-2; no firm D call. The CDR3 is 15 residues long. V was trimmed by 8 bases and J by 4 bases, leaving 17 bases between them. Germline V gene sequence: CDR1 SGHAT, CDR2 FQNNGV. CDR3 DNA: TGTGCCAGCGGTTCTTATGCGGCGGTCACCGGGGAGCTGTTTTTT. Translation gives CASGSYAAVTGELFF.